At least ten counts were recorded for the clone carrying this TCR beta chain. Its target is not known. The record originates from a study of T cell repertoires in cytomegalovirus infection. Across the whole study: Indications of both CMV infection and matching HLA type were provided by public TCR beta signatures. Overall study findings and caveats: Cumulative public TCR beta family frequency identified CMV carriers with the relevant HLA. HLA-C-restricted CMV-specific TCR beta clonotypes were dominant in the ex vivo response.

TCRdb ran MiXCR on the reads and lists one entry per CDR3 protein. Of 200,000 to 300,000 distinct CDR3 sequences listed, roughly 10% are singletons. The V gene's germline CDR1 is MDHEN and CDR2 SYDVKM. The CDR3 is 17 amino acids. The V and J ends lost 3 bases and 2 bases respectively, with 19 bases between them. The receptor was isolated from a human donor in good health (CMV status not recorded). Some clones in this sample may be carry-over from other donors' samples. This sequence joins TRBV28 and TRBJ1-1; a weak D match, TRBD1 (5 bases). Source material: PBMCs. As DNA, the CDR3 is TGTGCCAGCAGTTTGGGCTTGAAGGGGAAAGTTAACACTGAAGCTTTCTTT. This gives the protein CASSLGLKGKVNTEAFF. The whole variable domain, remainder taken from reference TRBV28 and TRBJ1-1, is DVKVTQSSRYLVKRTGEKVFLECVQDMDHENMFWYRQDPGLGLRLIYFSYDVKMKEKGDIPEGYSVSREKKERFSLILESASTNQTSMYLCASSLGLKGKVNTEAFFGQGTRLTVV.